A single sample is the source of the 5 T cell receptor beta chains below, sequenced in a study of blood T cell repertoires in COVID-19. Clones were sequenced by immunoSEQ multiplex PCR, and TCRdb holds only the in-frame ones, with some missing. The data hold fewer than 40,000 clones, with 75% to 90% observed a single time. What was sequenced was peripheral blood. Source of these receptors: a woman older than 75 with active or convalescent COVID-19.

The chain recombines TRBV5-5 with TRBJ1-4, with D possibly being TRBD1 (5 bases). Germline values: CDR1 SGHKS, CDR2 YYEKEE (reference sequence). The CDR3 spans 14 residues. Trimming removed 1 base at V and 4 bases at J, with 8 bases between. CDR3: CASSLTGNNEKLFF. CDR3 in DNA: TGTGCCAGCAGCTTGACAGGAAATAATGAAAAACTGTTTTTT.

The chain links TRBV5-1 to TRBJ1-2; TRBD1 matches 10 bases. The CDR3 runs to 15 residues. With V trimmed by 3 bases and J by 4 bases, 6 bases remained unmatched. Per the germline V gene, CDR1 is SGHRS and CDR2 is YFSETQ. The CDR3 sequence is CASSSGTGVTYGYTF. The CDR3 nucleotides read TGCGCCAGCAGCTCTGGGACAGGGGTTACCTATGGCTACACCTTC.

The chain joins TRBV28 to TRBJ1-2; 8 nucleotides agree with TRBD1. Germline assignment: CDR1 MDHEN and CDR2 SYDVKM. J lost 5 bases, V lost 7 bases, and 9 bases had no gene match. The CDR3 is made up of 14 amino acids. CDR3 protein: CASKTGEGRYGYTF. The CDR3 coding sequence is TGTGCCAGCAAGACAGGGGAAGGGAGGTATGGCTACACCTTC.

The CDR3 sequence: CASSQESPSGTQYF. As DNA, the CDR3 is TGTGCCAGCAGCCAAGAGAGTCCCTCAGGGACCCAGTACTTC. The chain has TRBV3-1 (or the pseudogene TRBV3-2) and TRBJ2-5; D unclear. CDR1 and CDR2 (germline): LGHDT, YNNKEL (reference sequence). The CDR3 totals 14 residues. V lost 0 bases and J 7 bases, leaving 12 bases between the germline ends.

The chain couples TRBV5-1 to TRBJ1-6, with D possibly TRBD1 on 5 matching bases. The CDR3 extends over 13 amino acids. CDR1 SGHRS and CDR2 YFSETQ come from the germline V gene. Trimming removed 4 bases from V and 7 bases from J, with 9 bases in between. This CDR3 reads CASSLGGNSPLHF. The CDR3 region has the DNA TGCGCCAGCAGCCTCGGGGGGAATTCACCCCTCCACTTT.